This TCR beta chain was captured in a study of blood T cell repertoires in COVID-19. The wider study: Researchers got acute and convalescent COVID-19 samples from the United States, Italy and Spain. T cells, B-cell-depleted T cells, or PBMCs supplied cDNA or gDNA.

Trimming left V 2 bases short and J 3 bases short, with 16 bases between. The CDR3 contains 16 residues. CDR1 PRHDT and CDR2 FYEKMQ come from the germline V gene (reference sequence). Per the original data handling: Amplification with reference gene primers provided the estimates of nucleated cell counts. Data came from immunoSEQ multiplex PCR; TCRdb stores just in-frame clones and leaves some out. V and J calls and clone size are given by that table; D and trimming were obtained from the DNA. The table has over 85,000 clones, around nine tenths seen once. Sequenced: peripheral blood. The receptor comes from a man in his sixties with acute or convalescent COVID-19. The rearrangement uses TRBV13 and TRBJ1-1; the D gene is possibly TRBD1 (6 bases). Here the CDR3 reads CASSLIRGYRDTEAFF. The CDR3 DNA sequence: TGTGCCAGCAGCTTAATAAGGGGTTACAGGGACACTGAAGCTTTCTTT.